The clone carrying this T cell receptor (beta chain) occurred many times. TCRdb reprocessed the reads via MiXCR and lists one record per CDR3 protein. Seen here are about 490,000 distinct CDR3 sequences, about 11% observed once, and the top ten hold about 9.4%. This CDR3 has 17 amino acids. Germline values: CDR1 SQVTM, CDR2 ANQGSEA. V was pared by 0 bases and J by 4 bases, with 5 bases of the junction left unmatched. This specimen belongs to a study of T cell repertoires in cytomegalovirus infection. Study-wide context: Public TCR beta signatures provided an indication of both CMV infection and a matching HLA type.

The sample taken for sequencing was PBMCs. The chain links TRBV29-1 to TRBJ2-2; 13 nucleotides line up with TRBD2. The TCR sequence derives from a human donor in good health (CMV status not recorded). Some clones in this sample may be carry-over from other donors' samples. CDR3 region: CSVEDRGTSGVTGELFF. Here the CDR3 DNA reads TGCAGCGTTGAAGATCGGGGGACTAGCGGGGTCACCGGGGAGCTGTTTTTT.